This T cell receptor beta chain was retrieved from a study of blood T cell repertoires in COVID-19. For the study at large: PBMCs, B-cell-depleted T cells, or T cells were the source of the cDNA or gDNA that made up the material.

Germline values: CDR1 SGHRS, CDR2 YFSETQ. The CDR3 extends over 14 amino acids. Trimming pared 0 bases from V and 12 bases from J, leaving 16 bases between. As processed by the authors: Nucleated cell counts were estimated from reference gene primer amplification. The protocol was immunoSEQ multiplex PCR, while the TCRdb copy is restricted to in-frame clones and leaves out a portion. The DNA gave D and trimming, while V, J and clone size come from that table. The table shows fewer than 200,000 clones, with roughly 88% occurring only once. Grouping used clinical history reported by participants in a survey and questionnaire. What the recovered Cohort 3 donors had was two negative PCRs, clearance, or symptom resolution.

The TCR was taken from a woman younger than 30 who had recovered from COVID-19. The rearrangement uses TRBV5-1 and TRBJ2-1, with D uncertain. Sequencing input: PBMCs or T cells enriched from blood (not recorded which). CDR3 amino acids: CASSLAGSDVGQFF. In nucleotides, the CDR3 is TGCGCCAGCAGCTTGGCCGGGTCTGATGTCGGGCAGTTCTTC.